The clone carrying this TCR beta chain was recorded a few times. Other DNA sequences from this sample encode an identical CDR3 as well. The sample belongs to a study of blood T cell repertoires in COVID-19. Some clones are missing from TCRdb's copy, which holds only in-frame ones; the method was immunoSEQ multiplex PCR. There are approximately 160,000 clones in the sample; approximately 93% occur only once, and around 2% lies in the top ten. Germline values: CDR1 SGHRS, CDR2 YFSETQ. This CDR3 has 14 residues. Trimming took 1 base from V and 5 from J, leaving 12 bases between them. Sequencing was carried out using peripheral blood. V usage is TRBV5-1 and J usage is TRBJ1-1, with D possibly matching TRBD1 (5 bases). The sequence came from a woman aged 60-75 years with COVID-19, enrolled during active disease. The DNA of the CDR3 is TGCGCCAGCAGCTTGTATCGGGGGGGAACTGAAGCTTTCTTT. This encodes CASSLYRGGTEAFF. Based on the CDR3 plus reference TRBV5-1 and TRBJ1-1, the full variable domain is KAGVTQTPRYLIKTRGQQVTLSCSPISGHRSVSWYQQTPGQGLQFLFEYFSETQRNKGNFPGRFSGRQFSNSRSEMNVSTLELGDSALYLCASSLYRGGTEAFFGQGTRLTVV.